This T cell receptor beta chain was captured in a study of blood T cell repertoires in COVID-19. For the study at large: Sites in the United States, Italy and Spain provided acute and convalescent COVID-19 samples. Nucleic acid was either cDNA or gDNA, and it came from T cells, B-cell-depleted T cells, or PBMCs.

The CDR3 spans 14 residues. Germline V lookup: CDR1 MNHEY, CDR2 SVGAGI. V gave up 6 bases and J gave up 9 bases; unmatched junction bases: 6. Study processing details: Amplification of reference gene primers provided the estimated nucleated cell counts. Generated by immunoSEQ multiplex PCR, the TCRdb table keeps only in-frame clones and is missing some. V and J calls and clone size follow that table, whereas D and trimming were derived from the DNA. The sample has around 170,000 clones, around 90% seen once. This TCR came from a man aged 60-69 years with acute or convalescent COVID-19. Sequencing used peripheral blood. The V gene is TRBV6-5, the J gene TRBJ1-6; 9 bases map to TRBD1. This CDR3 is CASRGTGTGSPLHF. In nucleotides, the CDR3 is TGTGCCAGCAGGGGGACAGGGACAGGTTCACCCCTCCACTTT.